The 19 T cell receptor beta chains listed next were all sequenced from one sample in a study of cytomegalovirus exposure and HLA in healthy donors. PCR employed 60 Vbeta and 13 Jbeta primers. The method was immunoSEQ multiplex PCR; TCRdb's version includes in-frame clones alone and lacks a portion of them. Of 95,000 to 150,000 clones in the sample, around 80% were seen once. The sequencing sample was made of PBMCs. These TCRs come from a man aged 50-59 years in good health and CMV-seronegative.

The CDR3 reads CASSFGTGGNYGYTF. CDR3 nucleotide sequence: TGTGCCAGCAGTTTCGGGACAGGGGGCAATTATGGCTACACCTTC. This chain links TRBV28 with TRBJ1-2; 12 positions match TRBD1. Trimming removed 3 bases from V and 5 bases from J; junction bases left unmatched: 4. Germline-derived CDR1 and CDR2 are MDHEN and SYDVKM. The CDR3 has 15 amino acids.

The chain has TRBV11-2 and TRBJ2-3; 10 nucleotides agree with TRBD2. The trim removed 2 bases at V and 5 bases at J, leaving 13 bases unmatched. This CDR3 has 18 amino acids. Germline V CDR1 and CDR2: SGHAT, FQNNGV. Written as DNA, the CDR3 is TGTGCCAGCAGCTTAATTGGGACTAGCGCGGGGGGGGTAGATACGCAGTATTTT. The encoded protein is CASSLIGTSAGGVDTQYF. Full variable domain (remainder filled in from reference TRBV11-2 and TRBJ2-3): EAGVAQSPRYKIIEKRQSVAFWCNPISGHATLYWYQQILGQGPKLLIQFQNNGVVDDSQLPKDRFSAERLKGVDSTLKIQPAKLEDSAVYLCASSLIGTSAGGVDTQYFGPGTRLTVL.

This clone appeared once. The V gene is TRBV5-1, the J gene TRBJ2-1; 9 bases map to TRBD1. The length of the CDR3 is 16 residues. Germline trimming cut 0 bases from V and 4 bases from J; bases unmatched to any gene: 5. Germline CDR1 is SGHRS and CDR2 is YFSETQ. CDR3 coding DNA: TGCGCCAGCAGCTTGGATCCGGGACAGGGATACAATGAGCAGTTCTTC. Its translation is CASSLDPGQGYNEQFF.

The chain has TRBV6-5 and TRBJ1-1; D call uncertain. This CDR3 has 14 residues. CDR1 is MNHEY, CDR2 SVGAGI, per germline. The V end was cut by 6 bases, the J end by 4 bases, with 15 bases between. The CDR3 DNA follows: TGTGCCAGCAGGACCTCTAGACGTGGCACTGAAGCTTTCTTT. This translates into CASRTSRRGTEAFF.

The gene calls are TRBV4-3 and TRBJ2-5; 8 bases line up with TRBD1. Germline V gene sequence: CDR1 LGHNA, CDR2 YSLEER. Germline trimming cut 4 bases from V and 1 base from J; bases unmatched to any gene: 8. There are 16 residues in the CDR3. The chain's CDR3 is CASSRTRTGGQETQYF. As DNA, the CDR3 is TGCGCCAGCAGCCGAACCCGAACAGGGGGCCAAGAGACCCAGTACTTC.

This chain uses TRBV9 with TRBJ1-1; D possibly corresponds to TRBD1 (5 bases). The CDR3 totals 15 residues. Per the germline V gene, CDR1 is SGDLS and CDR2 is YYNGEE. V shed 4 bases and J shed 2 bases, with 15 bases lying between them. CDR3 sequence: CASSPTQGINTEAFF. Written as DNA, the CDR3 is TGTGCCAGCAGCCCCACCCAGGGTATCAACACTGAAGCTTTCTTT.

This clone was observed a few times. CDR3 sequence: CASSQDRGRECTF. CDR3 sequence (DNA): TGCGCCAGCAGCCAAGATCGTGGCAGGGAATGCACCTTC. The chain combines TRBV4-3 with TRBJ1-2, with D perhaps TRBD1 (5 bases). Trimming took 0 bases from V and 13 from J, leaving 15 bases between them. This CDR3 comprises 13 residues. Germline CDR1 reads LGHNA; CDR2 reads YSLEER.

This sequence joins TRBV7-2 and TRBJ2-7, with D unclear. Trimming removed 5 bases at V and 3 bases at J, with 11 bases between. Germline values: CDR1 SGHTA, CDR2 FQGNSA. The length of the CDR3 is 13 residues. This chain's CDR3 is CASSTNRGYEQYF. As DNA, the CDR3 is TGTGCCAGCAGCACGAATAGAGGCTACGAGCAGTACTTC. Filled out from reference TRBV7-2 and TRBJ2-7, the complete variable domain reads GAGVSQSPSNKVTEKGKDVELRCDPISGHTALYWYRQSLGQGLEFLIYFQGNSAPDKSGLPSDRFSAERTGGSVSTLTIQRTQQEDSAVYLCASSTNRGYEQYFGPGTRLTVT.

The chain joins TRBV9 to TRBJ2-1, with D possibly TRBD2 on 5 matching bases. V was clipped by 3 bases and J by 8 bases, with 12 bases between them. The length of the CDR3 is 13 residues. CDR1 and CDR2 (germline): SGDLS, YYNGEE. The CDR3 DNA reads TGTGCCAGCAGCGCAGAGAGGGTGGATGAGCAGTTCTTC. This encodes CASSAERVDEQFF.

The chain joins TRBV2 to TRBJ2-5, with 15 bases that match TRBD2. The CDR3 is 16 amino acids. Germline CDR1 SNHLY, CDR2 FYNNEI. J was trimmed by 4 bases and V by 6 bases; bases with no gene match: 6. This CDR3 is CASRGTSGGPRETQYF. The CDR3 DNA follows: TGTGCCAGCAGGGGGACTAGCGGGGGGCCGCGAGAGACCCAGTACTTC.

V gene TRBV7-7 combines with J gene TRBJ2-1, with 11 bases lining up with TRBD2. V trimming: 5 bases; J trimming: 6 bases; junction bases outside the gene matches: 9. The CDR3 extends over 16 amino acids. The germline gives CDR1 SSHAT, CDR2 FNYEAQ (reference sequence). The CDR3 here is CASSPLISGGANEQFF. The DNA for the CDR3 is TGTGCCAGCAGCCCGCTGATTAGCGGGGGGGCCAATGAGCAGTTCTTC.

V and J are TRBV5-1 and TRBJ1-6, with TRBD1 matching over 9 bases. V trimming: 4 bases; J trimming: 6 bases; junction bases outside the gene matches: 8. Germline assignment: CDR1 SGHRS and CDR2 YFSETQ. CDR3 length equals 16 residues. DNA of the CDR3: TGCGCCAGCAGCCCCTCCGGGACAGGGTTTAATTCACCCCTCCACTTT. It yields the protein CASSPSGTGFNSPLHF.

The chain is built from TRBV27 and TRBJ1-1; no clear D gene. Germline V gene sequence: CDR1 MNHEY, CDR2 SMNVEV (reference sequence). With 0 bases removed from V and 5 bases from J, the gap between germline ends came to 16 bases. The CDR3 is made up of 16 amino acids. The CDR3 loop reads CASSLSVGYRGTEAFF. In DNA form, the CDR3 reads TGTGCCAGCAGTTTATCAGTAGGGTATCGGGGAACTGAAGCTTTCTTT.

Here the CDR3 DNA reads TGTGCCAGTAGTGCACAGGGGGACACAGATACGCAGTATTTT. It specifies CASSAQGDTDTQYF. The genes are TRBV19 and TRBJ2-3; 8 positions match TRBD1. The germline V gene has CDR1 LNHDA and CDR2 SQIVND (reference sequence). The CDR3 sequence is 14 residues long. The trim removed 5 bases at V and 2 bases at J, leaving 3 bases unmatched.

The gene calls are TRBV4-2 and TRBJ2-5, with 13 bases that match TRBD2. The CDR3 covers 18 residues. J was trimmed by 0 bases and V by 4 bases; bases with no gene match: 8. The germline V gene has CDR1 LGHNA and CDR2 YNFKEQ. The CDR3, as DNA: TGTGCCAGCAGCCCCAGGACTAGCGGGGGTACGTACCAAGAGACCCAGTACTTC. This sequence encodes CASSPRTSGGTYQETQYF.

The V call is TRBV5-6, the J call TRBJ1-5; D remains unclear. Trimming removed 1 base at V and 7 bases at J, with 9 bases between. The germline CDR1 and CDR2 sequences are SGHDT and YYEEEE. The CDR3 has 13 residues. CDR3 amino acids: CASSLSYQQPQHF. Here the CDR3 DNA reads TGTGCCAGCAGCTTGAGTTATCAGCAGCCCCAGCATTTT.

This clone was recorded once. The chain employs TRBV15 and TRBJ2-5; TRBD2 might be the D (6 bases). CDR1 LNHNV and CDR2 YYDKDF come from the germline V gene (reference sequence). The CDR3 sequence is 14 residues long. Trimming cost V 0 bases and J 7 bases, with 12 bases left between them. CDR3 DNA sequence: TGTGCCACCAGCAGAGATCGGGGGATCGGGACCCAGTACTTC. Protein: CATSRDRGIGTQYF. The entire variable domain, with the rest obtained from reference TRBV15 and TRBJ2-5, is as follows: DAMVIQNPRYQVTQFGKPVTLSCSQTLNHNVMYWYQQKSSQAPKLLFHYYDKDFNNEADTPDNFQSRRPNTSFCFLDIRSPGLGDTAMYLCATSRDRGIGTQYFGPGTRLLVL.

The V call is TRBV6-5, the J call TRBJ1-1, with D unclear. This CDR3 comprises 13 residues. With 3 bases removed from V and 1 base from J, the gap between germline ends came to 6 bases. Germline CDR1 is MNHEY and CDR2 is SVGAGI. The CDR3 loop reads CASSYTGNTEAFF. In DNA form, the CDR3 reads TGTGCCAGCAGTTATACGGGGAACACTGAAGCTTTCTTT.

This clone was seen a few times. V usage is TRBV5-1 and J usage is TRBJ2-2, with 7 positions matching TRBD2. CDR3 length equals 15 residues. With V trimmed by 0 bases and J by 10 bases, 9 bases remained unmatched. CDR1 is SGHRS and CDR2 is YFSETQ in the germline V gene. The CDR3 is CASSLVSGGGVELFF. In DNA, the CDR3 is TGCGCCAGCAGCTTGGTGTCTGGGGGGGGAGTGGAGCTGTTTTTT.